This entry lists 5 T cell receptor beta chains sequenced from one sample in a study of T cell responses to AZD1222 COVID-19 vaccine. Produced via immunoSEQ multiplex PCR; TCRdb's table is partial and in-frame only. The sample contains some 160,000 clones, approximately 90% of which appear only once. The sample in question was peripheral blood, obtained 28 days after the second AZD1222 dose. All receptors come from an adult who received the AZD1222 COVID-19 vaccine.

The chain combines TRBV4-1 with TRBJ1-4; the D gene is possibly TRBD1 (6 bases). The ends were cut back, 4 bases at V and 0 bases at J, with 18 bases in the middle. Germline V CDR1 and CDR2: MGHRA, YSYEKL. This CDR3 is built from 18 residues. The CDR3: CASSPGQGIGSTNEKLFF. The CDR3 DNA reads TGCGCCAGCAGCCCCGGGCAGGGGATCGGCTCAACTAATGAAAAACTGTTTTTT.

The chain carries TRBV3-1 (or the pseudogene TRBV3-2) and TRBJ1-1, with TRBD1 matching over 10 bases. The CDR3 contains 16 residues. Germline V gene lookup returns CDR1 LGHDT and CDR2 YNNKEL (reference sequence). The ends lost 4 bases at V and 5 bases at J; junction bases unmatched: 10. CDR3 protein: CASSRYSTGGTTEAFF. CDR3 nucleotides: TGTGCCAGCAGCCGCTATTCGACAGGGGGCACGACTGAAGCTTTCTTT.

The gene calls are TRBV6-5 and TRBJ1-6; D perhaps matches TRBD1 (5 bases). The CDR3 has 15 amino acids. Per germline, CDR1 MNHEY and CDR2 SVGAGI. Trimming pared 8 bases from V and 5 bases from J, leaving 16 bases between. As DNA, the CDR3 is TGTGCCAGCTGCCCTGGGGGTCGGAATAATTCACCCCTCCACTTT. Translating it yields CASCPGGRNNSPLHF.

The rearrangement links TRBV9 to TRBJ2-3; D unresolved. This CDR3 has 12 residues. Trimming left V 3 bases short and J 5 bases short, with 7 bases between. Per the germline V gene, CDR1 is SGDLS and CDR2 is YYNGEE. The CDR3 loop reads CASSAQVDTQYF. The CDR3 coding sequence is TGTGCCAGCAGCGCCCAGGTAGATACGCAGTATTTT.

This clone counts as medium-sized (0.01 to 0.1%). The chain recombines TRBV2 with TRBJ1-2; no reliable D call. V was cut by 4 bases and J by 8 bases, with 14 bases left in between. Germline-derived CDR1 and CDR2 are SNHLY and FYNNEI. The CDR3 sequence is 13 residues long. The CDR3 DNA reads as TGTGCCAGCAGTGTGGGTAACAATGTGGGCTACACCTTC. Protein: CASSVGNNVGYTF.